This passage covers 27 T cell receptor beta chains from one sample sequenced in a study of T cells in women clearing cervical HPV infection. Libraries were prepared by immunoSEQ multiplex PCR; TCRdb keeps only in-frame clonotypes and omits some of them. The repertoire shows 20,000 or so clones; the top ten hold 2.5% to 3.5%. Material: blood buffy coat. All receptors derive from a woman between 18 and 69 years old with a cervical HPV16 infection that either progressed to CIN3+ or cleared (not recorded which).

Remarks on this clone: The read falls 3 residues short of the CDR3 end, and the missing part is taken from the germline J gene. The rearrangement joins TRBV7-2 to TRBJ2-3; 7 bases are a match to TRBD2. Germline V lookup: CDR1 SGHTA, CDR2 FQGNSA. The CDR3 is 15 amino acids. The trim removed 3 bases at V and 0 bases at J, leaving 3 bases unmatched. The CDR3 bases that were read are TGTGCCAGCAGCTTCCCTAGCGGAAGCACAGATACG. It is translated as CASSFPSGSTDT. The whole CDR3 reads CASSFPSGSTDTQYF.

Comments on this clone: The CDR3 is cut off 3 residues early in the read; its end comes from the germline J gene. The chain couples TRBV5-1 to TRBJ2-1; 13 bases map to TRBD2. Germline V gene data show CDR1 as SGHRS and CDR2 as YFSETQ. J gave up 7 bases and V 4 bases, and 11 bases lay outside the gene matches. The CDR3 sequence is 17 residues long. Incomplete CDR3 DNA: TGCGCCAGCAGCATGGAACCGGGACTAGCGGGAATGAATGAG. As protein: CASSMEPGLAGMNE. The whole CDR3 protein is CASSMEPGLAGMNEQFF.

Points on this clone: From the germline J gene comes the end of the CDR3, since the read stops 3 residues before it. The genes are TRBV20-1 and TRBJ2-7; maybe TRBD2 (6 bases). This CDR3 contains 13 residues. Trimming removed 4 bases at V and 1 base at J, with 11 bases between. Germline V gene sequence: CDR1 DFQATT, CDR2 SNEGSKA (reference sequence). The CDR3 spells CSAIGTESYEQYF. CDR3 bases read: TGCAGTGCTATCGGGACTGAGTCCTACGAG.

A word on this clone: The DNA ends 3 residues before the CDR3 does, and the rest of the CDR3 is filled in from the germline J gene. The V call is TRBV7-3, the J call TRBJ2-7; D is possibly TRBD1 or TRBD2 (5 bases each). Germline V CDR1 and CDR2: SGHTA, FQGTGA. The germline V and J ends were trimmed by 5 bases and 3 bases, with 14 bases remaining between them. CDR3 length: 14 residues. The CDR3 bases that were read are TGTGCCAGCAGCCTAAACCCAGGGAGCTACGAG. Translated, it gives CASSLNPGSYE. The whole CDR3 reads CASSLNPGSYEQYF.

CDR3 protein: CASSSSGTGELFF. The CDR3 bases that were read are TGTGCCAGCAGCTCCAGCGGTACCGGGGAG. The rearrangement joins TRBV5-6 to TRBJ2-2; TRBD2 might be the D (5 bases). The read falls 3 residues short of the CDR3 end, and the missing part is taken from the germline J gene. V was trimmed by 3 bases and J by 5 bases, leaving 8 bases between them. This CDR3 region has 13 residues. Germline assignment: CDR1 SGHDT and CDR2 YYEEEE.

CDR3: CASSIDGGGYGYTF. Incomplete CDR3 DNA: TGTGCCAGTAGTATAGACGGCGGGGGTTATGGC. The chain is built from TRBV19 and TRBJ1-2; D might be TRBD1 (5 bases). The read terminates 3 residues before the CDR3 end, so the remaining end is supplied by the germline J gene. Between the trimmed V and J ends, which lost 0 bases and 5 bases, there was a span of 10 bases. The germline V gene has CDR1 LNHDA and CDR2 SQIVND (reference sequence). The CDR3 spans 14 residues.

For this clone: The sequenced fragment ends 3 residues before the CDR3 boundary, so the rest is inferred from the germline J gene. The V call is TRBV5-1, the J call TRBJ1-1; 9 positions agree with TRBD1. The CDR3 has 14 amino acids. Germline V CDR1 and CDR2: SGHRS, YFSETQ. The CDR3 loop is CASSLDPDRGKAFF. The CDR3 DNA, read in part, is TGCGCCAGCAGCTTGGATCCAGACAGGGGGAAA.

Remarks on this clone: Coverage ceases 3 residues before the CDR3 finishes, and the germline J gene fills in the end. The V and J genes are TRBV5-1 and TRBJ2-3; D gene uncertain. CDR3 length: 14 amino acids. Germline V gene data show CDR1 as SGHRS and CDR2 as YFSETQ. V lost 0 bases and J 2 bases, leaving 7 bases between the germline ends. The CDR3 protein is CASSLGGLTDTQYF. Incomplete CDR3 DNA: TGCGCCAGCAGCTTGGGTGGCCTCACAGATACG.

Concerning this clone: With the read ending 3 residues before the CDR3 end, the germline J gene is used to fill in that end. The J gene is TRBJ2-3, the V gene TRBV20-1, with a tentative D call TRBD2 (7 bases). The germline V gene encodes CDR1 DFQATT and CDR2 SNEGSKA (reference sequence). V was trimmed by 3 bases and J by 3 bases, leaving 10 bases between them. The CDR3 consists of 13 residues. Partial CDR3 DNA: TGCAGTGCTAGTGGGGGGGCTACAGATACG. This codes for CSASGGATDT. The complete CDR3 protein is CSASGGATDTQYF.

As to this clone: The read comes to an end 3 residues before the CDR3 does, leaving the germline J gene to fill in the end. This chain uses TRBV12-3 or TRBV12-4 with TRBJ2-1; D call uncertain. CDR3 length: 14 amino acids. Trimming shortened V by 8 bases and J by 4 bases, and 15 bases separated the two germline ends. CDR3: CASGKTEKYNEQFF. The covered CDR3 bases are TGTGCCAGCGGAAAAACAGAGAAGTACAATGAG.

About this clone: With the read ending 3 residues before the CDR3 end, the germline J gene is used to fill in that end. The V and J genes are TRBV7-2 and TRBJ1-3; perhaps TRBD1 as D (6 bases). The germline V gene encodes CDR1 SGHTA and CDR2 FQGNSA. V lost 2 bases and J lost 6, with 14 bases in between. The CDR3 is made up of 15 amino acids. The CDR3 loop reads CASSLLGHRVNTIYF. The DNA read from the CDR3 is TGTGCCAGCAGCTTATTGGGACACCGCGTAAACACC.

Comments on this clone: The read stops 3 residues short of the end of the CDR3; the missing end is completed from the germline J gene. The J gene is TRBJ2-1, the V gene TRBV9; unclear D gene. This CDR3 comprises 15 residues. Trimming pared 0 bases from V and 2 bases from J, leaving 9 bases between. Germline-derived CDR1 and CDR2 are SGDLS and YYNGEE. CDR3 residues: CASSVDSPPYNEQFF. The CDR3 bases that were read are TGTGCCAGCAGCGTAGATAGCCCACCCTACAATGAG.

Details on this clone: Read sequence stops 3 residues before the CDR3 end, and the germline J gene provides the missing end. This chain joins TRBV20-1 and TRBJ2-7, with 9 bases identical to TRBD2. This CDR3 region has 14 residues. Germline V gives CDR1 DFQATT, CDR2 SNEGSKA (reference sequence). The V and J ends lost 1 base and 3 bases, in that order; junction bases with no gene match: 4. The CDR3 bases that were read are TGCAGTGCTAGAGGGGTTAGCGGGAGCTACGAG. Its protein is CSARGVSGSYE. The whole CDR3 reads CSARGVSGSYEQYF.

As to this clone: The CDR3 end lies 3 residues beyond the end of the read and is filled in from the germline J gene. The chain uses TRBV29-1 and TRBJ1-1, with a tentative D call TRBD1 (6 bases). Germline lookup yields CDR1 SQVTM and CDR2 ANQGSEA. Trimming stripped 4 bases from V and 3 bases from J, with 12 bases between. The CDR3 covers 13 residues. CDR3 loop: CSVVGGADTEAFF. The CDR3 DNA, read in part, is TGCAGCGTTGTGGGGGGGGCGGACACTGAA. Looking up the rest from reference TRBV29-1 and TRBJ1-1 gives the full variable domain: SAVISQKPSRDICQRGTSLTIQCQVDSQVTMMFWYRQQPGQSLTLIATANQGSEATYESGFVIDKFPISRPNLTFSTLTVSNMSPEDSSIYLCSVVGGADTEAFFGQGTRLTVV.

Turning to this clone: The read falls 3 residues short of the CDR3 end, and the missing part is taken from the germline J gene. The chain uses TRBV20-1 and TRBJ2-5; perhaps TRBD2 as D (5 bases). The CDR3 runs 14 residues. CDR1 is DFQATT, CDR2 SNEGSKA, per germline (reference sequence). V shed 0 bases and J shed 5 bases, with 13 bases lying between them. CDR3 amino acids: CSAREFTSLETQYF. The sequenced CDR3 bases are TGCAGTGCTAGAGAATTTACTAGTCTGGAGACC.

The CDR3 bases that were read are TGTGCCAGCAGCTTGGGACAGGGTTTTCGCGAG. It codes for CASSLGQGFRE. The whole CDR3 sequence is CASSLGQGFREQYF. The V gene is TRBV5-4, the J gene TRBJ2-7; 7 bases are shared with TRBD1. The read ends 3 residues before the CDR3 terminus; that terminus is restored from the germline J gene. The J segment lost 6 bases and the V segment lost 0 bases, leaving 6 bases of the junction unmatched. The CDR3 contains 14 residues. Germline loops: CDR1 SGHNT, CDR2 YYREEE (reference sequence).

With respect to this clone: The read ends 3 residues before the CDR3 terminus; that terminus is restored from the germline J gene. V usage is TRBV7-4 and J usage is TRBJ2-4; TRBD1 is a possible D gene (5 bases). The V gene lost 1 base and the J gene lost 4 bases, with 14 bases spanning the gap. Germline-derived CDR1 and CDR2 are SGHVT and SQSDAQ. The CDR3 is 16 residues long. The CDR3 spells CASSLGVRALKNIQYF. Partial CDR3 DNA: TGTGCCAGCAGCTTAGGGGTCAGGGCGTTGAAAAACATT.

To note about this clone: The read falls 3 residues short of the CDR3 end, and the missing part is taken from the germline J gene. V and J are TRBV19 and TRBJ1-2; 10 positions agree with TRBD1. J gave up 2 bases and V 3 bases, and 0 bases lay outside the gene matches. The CDR3 totals 14 residues. Germline loops: CDR1 LNHDA, CDR2 SQIVND (reference sequence). The chain's CDR3 is CASSMDRGNYGYTF. Partial CDR3 DNA: TGTGCCAGTAGTATGGACAGGGGGAACTATGGC.

About this clone: Read coverage stops 3 residues before the CDR3 terminus; the germline J gene supplies the remainder. The chain carries TRBV20-1 and TRBJ1-2; perhaps TRBD1 as D (5 bases). Per the germline V gene, CDR1 is DFQATT and CDR2 is SNEGSKA (reference sequence). The CDR3 covers 11 residues. Trimming removed 6 bases from V and 5 bases from J, with 10 bases in between. The part of the CDR3 DNA that was read is TGCAGTGCCCTCCAGGGTTATGGC. It translates to CSALQGYG. The entire CDR3 sequence reads CSALQGYGYTF.

In the case of this clone: The read stops 3 residues short of the end of the CDR3; the missing end is completed from the germline J gene. The chain couples TRBV4-1 to TRBJ2-3; D is possibly TRBD2 (5 bases). Germline CDR1 and CDR2: MGHRA and YSYEKL. V lost 4 bases and J lost 6, with 11 bases in between. CDR3 size: 13 residues. The sequenced CDR3 bases are TGCGCCAGCAGCCGGCGGGTTGAGGATACG. Its protein product is CASSRRVEDT. The full CDR3 protein reads CASSRRVEDTQYF.

Partial CDR3 DNA: TGTGCCAGCAGCCCGCCGGGACAGGGCAATCAGCCC. Translated, it gives CASSPPGQGNQP. The entire CDR3 protein reads CASSPPGQGNQPQHF. The rearrangement uses TRBV7-9 and TRBJ1-5; 8 nucleotides line up with TRBD1. With the read ending 3 residues before the CDR3 end, the germline J gene is used to fill in that end. The V segment lost 5 bases and the J segment 2 bases; nucleotides outside the gene matches: 5. The CDR3 length is 15 residues. The germline gives CDR1 SEHNR, CDR2 FQNEAQ (reference sequence).

With respect to this clone: The DNA ends 3 residues before the CDR3 does, and the rest of the CDR3 is filled in from the germline J gene. The gene calls are TRBV7-2 and TRBJ2-3, with a possible D match to TRBD2 (6 bases). The CDR3 covers 14 residues. Germline CDR1 is SGHTA and CDR2 is FQGNSA. The V gene lost 5 bases and the J gene lost 6 bases, with 15 bases spanning the gap. This CDR3 is CASSQNLARDTQYF. Incomplete CDR3 DNA: TGTGCCAGCAGCCAGAACCTAGCGAGGGATACG.

Notes on this clone: The read ends 3 residues early relative to the CDR3; the germline J gene fills the gap. The chain has TRBV7-2 and TRBJ2-5; D gene unclear. Germline loops: CDR1 SGHTA, CDR2 FQGNSA. Trimming removed 2 bases from V and 4 bases from J, with 8 bases in between. CDR3 length: 13 residues. CDR3 residues: CASSLQASETQYF. The CDR3 bases that were read are TGTGCCAGCAGCTTACAAGCGTCAGAGACC.

Turning to this clone: The CDR3 end falls 3 residues outside the read, so it is completed with the germline J gene. The V call is TRBV18, the J call TRBJ2-7; TRBD1 agrees at 10 bases. With 3 bases clipped from V and 6 bases from J, the junction kept 8 bases outside the gene matches. CDR1 is KGHSH and CDR2 is LQKENI in the germline V gene. The CDR3 runs 15 residues. Partial CDR3 DNA: TGTGCCAGCTCACCCTGTGACAGGGGGCTATGCGAG. It is translated as CASSPCDRGLCE. The full CDR3 reads CASSPCDRGLCEQYF.

Concerning this clone: The CDR3 end lies 3 residues beyond the end of the read and is filled in from the germline J gene. The rearrangement uses TRBV20-1 and TRBJ2-5, with 7 bases fitting TRBD2. CDR3 length: 16 amino acids. Germline CDR1 DFQATT, CDR2 SNEGSKA (reference sequence). Trimming took 0 bases from V and 0 from J; bases not matched to a gene: 7. The CDR3 loop reads CSARDLGGGNQETQYF. Incomplete CDR3 DNA: TGCAGTGCTAGAGATCTGGGCGGGGGTAACCAAGAGACC.

Comment on this clone: The CDR3 is cut off 3 residues early in the read; its end comes from the germline J gene. The V gene is TRBV7-9, the J gene TRBJ1-1; 7 positions agree with TRBD1. The germline V gene encodes CDR1 SEHNR and CDR2 FQNEAQ (reference sequence). V lost 2 bases, J lost 3 bases, and 6 bases stayed unmatched. The CDR3 covers 15 residues. The covered CDR3 bases are TGTGCCAGCAGCTTATTAGGGGGCGCGGACACTGAA. Translating gives CASSLLGGADTE. The whole CDR3 sequence is CASSLLGGADTEAFF.

On this clone: The CDR3 end lies 3 residues beyond the end of the read and is filled in from the germline J gene. This chain connects TRBV28 to TRBJ1-1; 8 nucleotides agree with TRBD1. V lost 6 bases, J lost 0 bases, and 9 bases stayed unmatched. Germline V lookup: CDR1 MDHEN, CDR2 SYDVKM. The CDR3 covers 16 residues. CDR3 sequence: CASREQGAGVNTEAFF. The CDR3 DNA, read in part, is TGTGCCAGCAGAGAGCAGGGGGCGGGCGTGAACACTGAA.